The entry below describes one T cell receptor (beta chain). The antigen is not known. Libraries were prepared by immunoSEQ multiplex PCR; TCRdb keeps only in-frame clonotypes and omits some of them. This sample has 150,000 to 200,000 clones, with under 95% found just once. This sample was taken from a study of T cell responses to AZD1222 COVID-19 vaccine. Study summary: Some second doses came at about 4 weeks and others at about 12 weeks; these were pooled.

Study observations and caveats: Females made up more of the donors, who were largely white British, and clonal diversity may have come out too low. Mapped onto spike, vaccine-associated CD4 TCRs spanned it and were dominant at 160-218 and 743-854. Repertoire sampling was restricted to post-peak T cell response timepoints.

Germline V gene lookup returns CDR1 SEHNR and CDR2 FQNEAQ (reference sequence). V was clipped by 3 bases and J by 0 bases, with 14 bases between them. The CDR3 extends over 16 amino acids. The chain combines TRBV7-9 with TRBJ1-1; tentative D call: TRBD1 (5 bases). Sample: peripheral blood, taken on day 0 of AZD1222 vaccination. The clonotype was recovered from an adult in good health. The CDR3 sequence is CASSFPLVGVNTEAFF. The DNA of the CDR3 is TGTGCCAGCAGCTTCCCCCTGGTGGGGGTGAACACTGAAGCTTTCTTT. Looking up the rest from reference TRBV7-9 and TRBJ1-1 gives the full variable domain: DTGVSQNPRHKITKRGQNVTFRCDPISEHNRLYWYRQTLGQGPEFLTYFQNEAQLEKSRLLSDRFSAERPKGSFSTLEIQRTEQGDSAMYLCASSFPLVGVNTEAFFGQGTRLTVV.